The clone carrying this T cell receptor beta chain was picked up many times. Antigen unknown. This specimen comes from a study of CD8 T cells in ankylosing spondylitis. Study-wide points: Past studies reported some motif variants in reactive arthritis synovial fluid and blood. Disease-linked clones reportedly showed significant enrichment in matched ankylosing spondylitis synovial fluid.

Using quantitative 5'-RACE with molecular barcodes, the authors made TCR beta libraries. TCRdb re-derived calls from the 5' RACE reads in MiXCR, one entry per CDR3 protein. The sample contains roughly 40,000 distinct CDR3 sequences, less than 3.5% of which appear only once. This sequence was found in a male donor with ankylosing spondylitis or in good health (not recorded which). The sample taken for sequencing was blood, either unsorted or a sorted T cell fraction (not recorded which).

CDR3 residues: CASSSGQGYWGLAKNIQYF. The CDR3 nucleotides read TGTGCCAGCAGCTCCGGACAGGGATATTGGGGTCTGGCCAAAAACATTCAGTACTTC. This chain connects TRBV9 to TRBJ2-4; 8 nucleotides match TRBD1. Germline V gene sequence: CDR1 SGDLS, CDR2 YYNGEE. The V segment lost 4 bases and the J segment 1 base; nucleotides outside the gene matches: 16. This CDR3 contains 19 residues.